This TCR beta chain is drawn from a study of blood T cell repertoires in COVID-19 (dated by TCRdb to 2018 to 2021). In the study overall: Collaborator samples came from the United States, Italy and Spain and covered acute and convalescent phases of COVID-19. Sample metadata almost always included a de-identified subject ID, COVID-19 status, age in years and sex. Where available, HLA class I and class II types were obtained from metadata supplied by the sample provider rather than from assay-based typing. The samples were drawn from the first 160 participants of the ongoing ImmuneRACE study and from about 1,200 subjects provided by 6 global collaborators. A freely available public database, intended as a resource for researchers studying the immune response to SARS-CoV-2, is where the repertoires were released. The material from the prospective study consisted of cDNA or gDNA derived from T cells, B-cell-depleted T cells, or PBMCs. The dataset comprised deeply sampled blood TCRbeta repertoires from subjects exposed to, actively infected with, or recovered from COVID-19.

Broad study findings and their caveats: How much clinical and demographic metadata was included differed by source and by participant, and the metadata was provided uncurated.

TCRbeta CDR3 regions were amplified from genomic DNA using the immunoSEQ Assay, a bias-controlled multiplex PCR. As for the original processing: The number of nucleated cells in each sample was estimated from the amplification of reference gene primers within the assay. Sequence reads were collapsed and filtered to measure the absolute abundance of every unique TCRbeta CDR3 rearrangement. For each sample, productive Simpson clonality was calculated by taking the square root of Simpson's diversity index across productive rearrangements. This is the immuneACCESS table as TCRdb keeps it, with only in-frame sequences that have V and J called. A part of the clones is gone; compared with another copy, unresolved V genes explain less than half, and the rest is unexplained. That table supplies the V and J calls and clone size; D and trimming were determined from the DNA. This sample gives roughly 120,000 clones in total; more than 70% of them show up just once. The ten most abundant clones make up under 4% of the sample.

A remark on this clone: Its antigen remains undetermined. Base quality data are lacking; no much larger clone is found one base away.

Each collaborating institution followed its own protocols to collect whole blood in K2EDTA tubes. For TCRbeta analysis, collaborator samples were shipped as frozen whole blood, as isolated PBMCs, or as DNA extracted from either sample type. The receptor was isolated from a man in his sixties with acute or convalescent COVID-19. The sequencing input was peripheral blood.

In nucleotide form, the sequence is TGTGCCAGCAGTCCGAAGCGGGAGAGCTCCTACAATGAGCAGTTCTTC. This yields the protein CASSPKRESSYNEQFF. The chain links TRBV11-3 with TRBJ2-1; 8 junctional bases match TRBD2. The CDR3 covers 16 residues, taking in both the cysteine and the phenylalanine. The entry retains the CDR3 DNA only, 48 bases that are in frame from base 1. The germline V end is reduced by 6 bases and the J end by 0 bases; junction bases left unmatched: 7. Looking up the germline V gene yields CDR1 SGHNT and CDR2 YENEEA.